The 2 T cell receptor beta chains presented below share a single source sample, sequenced in a study of blood T cell repertoires in COVID-19. The table came from immunoSEQ multiplex PCR; TCRdb's copy has only in-frame clones and leaves some out. Found here are about 230,000 clones, about nine tenths of them singletons; the top ten hold 2.5% to 3.5%. The sample taken for sequencing was peripheral blood. The source of these receptors is a woman aged 60-75 years with acute or convalescent COVID-19.

The chain carries TRBV9 and TRBJ1-2, with 11 bases that match TRBD1. Germline lookup yields CDR1 SGDLS and CDR2 YYNGEE. The ends lost 4 bases at V and 3 bases at J; junction bases unmatched: 5. This CDR3 spans 15 amino acids. Here the CDR3 reads CASSSGQGGYYGYTF. CDR3 sequence (DNA): TGTGCCAGCAGCTCGGGACAGGGGGGATACTATGGCTACACCTTC.

The V gene is TRBV6-5, the J gene TRBJ2-7, with 9 bases fitting TRBD1. Germline trimming cut 5 bases from V and 1 base from J; bases unmatched to any gene: 6. CDR1 is MNHEY, CDR2 SVGAGI, per germline. CDR3 length: 15 residues. CDR3 region: CASSRQGVRSYEQYF. CDR3 DNA: TGTGCCAGCAGTCGACAGGGGGTTCGTTCCTACGAGCAGTACTTC.